This T cell receptor beta chain was sequenced for a study of regulatory T cells in long-lasting Graves disease. With V trimmed by 4 bases and J by 2 bases, 8 bases remained unmatched. The CDR3 has 16 amino acids. The germline V gene has CDR1 MNHEY and CDR2 SVGAGI. This clonotype was detected a few times. The sample's time point: persistent/refractory GD, antithyroid drugs over 5 years with positive TRAb. Extracted PBMC RNA gave rise to the TCR library. Graves' disease diagnosis followed American Thyroid Association guidelines. Through Arm-PCR of CDR3 regions and iRepertoire HTBI primers, TCR beta libraries were built. Source study methods: Taken together, the samples had 60 or so TRBV and around 14 TRBJ segments identified. Each CDR3 protein is one row after TCRdb ran MiXCR on the multiplex PCR reads. For this entry, the V and J calls and clone size follow TCRdb and not the study's own pipeline. The table records about 430,000 distinct CDR3 sequences, 20% to 25% of them present only once.

The sample in question was peripheral blood mononuclear cells (PBMCs), obtained when the disease was refractory, from a patient treated with antithyroid drugs. The V and J genes are TRBV6-5 and TRBJ2-5; TRBD2 agrees at 9 bases. The TCR was taken from a female donor with Graves disease. CDR3 in amino acids: CASSSYLAGKQETQYF. The CDR3 DNA follows: TGTGCCAGCAGTTCCTACCTAGCGGGAAAACAAGAGACCCAGTACTTC.